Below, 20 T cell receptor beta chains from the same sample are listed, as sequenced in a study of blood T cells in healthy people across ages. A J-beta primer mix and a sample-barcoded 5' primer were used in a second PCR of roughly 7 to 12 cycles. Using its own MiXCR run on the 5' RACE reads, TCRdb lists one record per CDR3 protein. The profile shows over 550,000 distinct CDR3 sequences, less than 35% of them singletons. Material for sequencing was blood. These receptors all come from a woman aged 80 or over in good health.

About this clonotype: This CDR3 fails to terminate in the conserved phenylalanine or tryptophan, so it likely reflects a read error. CDR3 nucleotide sequence: TGCGCCAGCAGGCGTCCCGCGGAGACCCAGTACTTA. It yields the protein CASRRPAETQYL. The J gene is TRBJ2-7, the V gene TRBV5-1; D gene ambiguous. The end of the DNA fits TRBJ2-5 better, so the J call may be wrong. CDR1 is SGHRS, CDR2 YFSETQ, per germline. This CDR3 is built from 12 residues.

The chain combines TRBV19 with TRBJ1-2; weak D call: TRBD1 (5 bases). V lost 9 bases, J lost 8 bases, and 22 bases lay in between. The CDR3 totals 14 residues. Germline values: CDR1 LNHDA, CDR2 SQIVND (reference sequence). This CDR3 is CASRPDKASGGYTF. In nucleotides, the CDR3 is TGTGCCAGCCGACCGGACAAGGCCAGTGGGGGCTACACCTTC.

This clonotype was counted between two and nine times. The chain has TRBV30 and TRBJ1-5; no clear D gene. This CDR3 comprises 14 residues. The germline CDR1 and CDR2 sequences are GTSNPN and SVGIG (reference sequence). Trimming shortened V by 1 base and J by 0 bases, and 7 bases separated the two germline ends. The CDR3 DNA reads TGTGCCTGGAGTGCATCCGTTAGCAATCAGCCCCAGCATTTT. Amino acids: CAWSASVSNQPQHF.

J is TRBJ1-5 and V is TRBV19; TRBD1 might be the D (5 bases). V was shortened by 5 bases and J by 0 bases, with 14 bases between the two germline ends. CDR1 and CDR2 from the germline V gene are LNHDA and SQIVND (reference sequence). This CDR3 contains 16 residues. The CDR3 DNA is TGTGCCAGTAGTGGCCTTCGGGGGAGTAGCAATCAGCCCCAGCATTTT. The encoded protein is CASSGLRGSSNQPQHF.

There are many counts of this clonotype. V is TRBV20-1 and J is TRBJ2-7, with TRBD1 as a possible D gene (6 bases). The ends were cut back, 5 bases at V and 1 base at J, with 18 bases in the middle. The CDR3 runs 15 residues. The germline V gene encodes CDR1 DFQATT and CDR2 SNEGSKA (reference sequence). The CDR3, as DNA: TGCAGTGCTCCACCGATACAGGGATGGTCCTACGAGCAGTACTTC. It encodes CSAPPIQGWSYEQYF.

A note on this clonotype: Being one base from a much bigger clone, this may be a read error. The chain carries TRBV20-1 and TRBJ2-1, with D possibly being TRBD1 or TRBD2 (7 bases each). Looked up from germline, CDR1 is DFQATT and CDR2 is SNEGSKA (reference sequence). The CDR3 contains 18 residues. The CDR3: CSGTGTATFRGDYNEQLF. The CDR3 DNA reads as TGCAGTGGGACCGGGACAGCTACTTTCCGGGGGGACTACAATGAGCAGTTATTC.

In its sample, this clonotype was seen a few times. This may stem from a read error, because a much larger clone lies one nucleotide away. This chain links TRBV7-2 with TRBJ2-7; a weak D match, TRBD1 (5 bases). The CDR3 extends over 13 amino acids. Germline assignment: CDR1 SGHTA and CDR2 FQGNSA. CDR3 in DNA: TGTGCCAACAGCTTCAGGGATTTAGACGAGCAGTACTTC. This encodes CANSFRDLDEQYF.

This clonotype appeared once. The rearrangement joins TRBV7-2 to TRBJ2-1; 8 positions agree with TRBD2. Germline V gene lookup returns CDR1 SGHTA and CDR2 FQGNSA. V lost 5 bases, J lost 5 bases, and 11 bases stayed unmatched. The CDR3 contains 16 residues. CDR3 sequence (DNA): TGTGCCAGCAGCCCTGGGACTGGGCGGGGGGACAATGAGCAGTTCTTC. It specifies CASSPGTGRGDNEQFF.

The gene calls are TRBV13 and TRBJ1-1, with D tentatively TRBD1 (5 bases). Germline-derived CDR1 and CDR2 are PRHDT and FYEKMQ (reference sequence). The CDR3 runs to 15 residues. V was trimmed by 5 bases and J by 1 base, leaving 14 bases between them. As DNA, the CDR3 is TGTGCCAGCAGCAGCGGGGGGGGTGGGAACACTGAAGCTTTCTTT. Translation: CASSSGGGGNTEAFF.

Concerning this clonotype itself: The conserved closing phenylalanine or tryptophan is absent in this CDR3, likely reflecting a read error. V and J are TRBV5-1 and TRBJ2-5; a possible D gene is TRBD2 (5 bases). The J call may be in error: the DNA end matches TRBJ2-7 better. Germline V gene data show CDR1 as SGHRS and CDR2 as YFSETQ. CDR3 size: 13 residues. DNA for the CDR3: TGCGCCAGCAGCTCCGGGATCCGTTACGAGCAGTACAAC. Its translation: CASSSGIRYEQYN.

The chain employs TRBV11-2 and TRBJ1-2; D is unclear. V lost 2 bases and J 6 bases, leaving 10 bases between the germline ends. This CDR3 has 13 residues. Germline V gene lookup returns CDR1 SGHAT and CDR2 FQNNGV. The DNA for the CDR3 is TGTGCCAGCAGCTTAATCTCTACGGATGGCTACACCTTC. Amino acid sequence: CASSLISTDGYTF.

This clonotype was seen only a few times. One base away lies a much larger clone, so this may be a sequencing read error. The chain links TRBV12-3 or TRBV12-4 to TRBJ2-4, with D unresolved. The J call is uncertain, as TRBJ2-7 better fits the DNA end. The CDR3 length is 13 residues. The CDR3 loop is CASSLDGRSEQYF. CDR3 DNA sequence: TGTGCCAGCAGTTTAGACGGACGCTCCGAGCAGTACTTC.

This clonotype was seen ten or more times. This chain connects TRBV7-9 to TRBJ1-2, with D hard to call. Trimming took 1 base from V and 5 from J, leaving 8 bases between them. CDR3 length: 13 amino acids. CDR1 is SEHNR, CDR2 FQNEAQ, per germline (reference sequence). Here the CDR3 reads CASSLEAKYGYTF. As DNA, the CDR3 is TGTGCCAGCAGCTTAGAAGCAAAGTATGGCTACACCTTC.

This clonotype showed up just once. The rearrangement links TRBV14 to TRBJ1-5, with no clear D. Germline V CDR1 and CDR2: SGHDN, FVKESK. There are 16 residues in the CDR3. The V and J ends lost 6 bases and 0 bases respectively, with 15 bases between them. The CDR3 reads CASSQSEESSNQPQHF. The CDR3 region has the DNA TGTGCCAGCAGTCAATCGGAGGAGTCTAGCAATCAGCCCCAGCATTTT. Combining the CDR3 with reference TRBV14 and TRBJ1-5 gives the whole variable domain EAGVTQFPSHSVIEKGQTVTLRCDPISGHDNLYWYRRVMGKEIKFLLHFVKESKQDESGMPNNRFLAERTGGTYSTLKVQPAELEDSGVYFCASSQSEESSNQPQHFGDGTRLSIL.

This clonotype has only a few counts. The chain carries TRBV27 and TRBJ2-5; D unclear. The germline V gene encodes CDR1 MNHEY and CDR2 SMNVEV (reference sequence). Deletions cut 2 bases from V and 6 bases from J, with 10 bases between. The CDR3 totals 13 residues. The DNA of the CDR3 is TGTGCCAGCAGTTTAGTAGGGTCTCAGACCCAGTACTTC. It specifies CASSLVGSQTQYF.

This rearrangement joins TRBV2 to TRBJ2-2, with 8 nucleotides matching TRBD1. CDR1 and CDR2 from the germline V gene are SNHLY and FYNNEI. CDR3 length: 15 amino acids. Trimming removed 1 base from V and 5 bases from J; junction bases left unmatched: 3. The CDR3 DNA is TGTGCCAGCAGTGAAGGCAGGGGGCTAACCGGGGAGCTGTTTTTT. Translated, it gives CASSEGRGLTGELFF.

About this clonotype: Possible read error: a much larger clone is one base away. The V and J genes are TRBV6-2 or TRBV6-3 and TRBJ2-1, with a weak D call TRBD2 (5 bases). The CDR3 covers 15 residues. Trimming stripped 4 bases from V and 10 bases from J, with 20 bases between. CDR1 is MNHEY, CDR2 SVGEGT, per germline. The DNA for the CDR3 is TGTGCCAGCAGTTCAAGAGGGCTCGGCTCCTACGAGCAGTTCTTC. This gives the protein CASSSRGLGSYEQFF.

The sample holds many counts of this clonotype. The DNA for the CDR3 is TGTGCCAGCAGCCCCGGGGATAGCCCGTACCAAGAGACCCAGTACTTC. Translation: CASSPGDSPYQETQYF. The chain combines TRBV7-3 with TRBJ2-5, with a possible D match to TRBD2 (5 bases). Germline V gene sequence: CDR1 SGHTA, CDR2 FQGTGA. V lost 5 bases, J lost 0 bases, and 16 bases lay in between. This CDR3 spans 16 amino acids.

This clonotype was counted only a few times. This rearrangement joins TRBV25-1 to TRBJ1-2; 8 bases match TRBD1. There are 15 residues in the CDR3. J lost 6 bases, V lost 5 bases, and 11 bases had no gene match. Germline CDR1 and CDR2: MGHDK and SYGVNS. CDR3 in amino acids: CASSTRTGLGNGYTF. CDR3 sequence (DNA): TGTGCCAGCAGTACCCGGACAGGGTTAGGGAATGGCTACACCTTC.

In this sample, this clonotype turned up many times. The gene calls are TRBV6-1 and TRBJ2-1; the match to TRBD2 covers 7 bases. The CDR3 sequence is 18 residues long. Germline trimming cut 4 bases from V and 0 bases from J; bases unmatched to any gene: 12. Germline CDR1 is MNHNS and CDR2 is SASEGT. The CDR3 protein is CASSVRERGSSSYNEQFF. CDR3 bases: TGTGCCAGCAGTGTAAGGGAGCGGGGATCAAGCTCCTACAATGAGCAGTTCTTC.